This entry lists 26 T cell receptor beta chains sequenced from one sample in a study of early T cells in non-severe SARS-CoV-2 infection. Using its own MiXCR run on the 5' RACE reads, TCRdb lists one record per CDR3 protein. The sample lists around 44,000 distinct CDR3 sequences, roughly 9.8% occurring once. Sequenced input: whole blood. These TCRs come from an adult who was a healthcare worker with PCR-confirmed SARS-CoV-2 infection or an uninfected control (not recorded which).

The DNA for the CDR3 is TGTGCCAGCAGCCCTACACACCCTCGAGGAGGCGTGGGGAAAAAACTGTTTTTT. As protein: CASSPTHPRGGVGKKLFF. The chain recombines TRBV7-8 with TRBJ1-4; no clear D gene. The CDR3 runs 18 residues. Germline CDR1 is SGHVS and CDR2 is FQNEAQ. V lost 5 bases and J 9 bases, leaving 28 bases between the germline ends.

This clonotype occurred a few times. The chain employs TRBV7-2 and TRBJ2-3; 7 bases fit TRBD2. There are 16 residues in the CDR3. The germline V gene encodes CDR1 SGHTA and CDR2 FQGNSA. The V and J ends lost 5 bases and 1 base, in that order; junction bases with no gene match: 9. CDR3 sequence: CASSARLAVGTDTQYF. In DNA form, the CDR3 reads TGTGCCAGCAGCGCTCGACTAGCAGTTGGCACAGATACGCAGTATTTT.

This clonotype came up many times. This chain links TRBV7-2 with TRBJ2-1, with unresolved D. The ends were cut back, 0 bases at V and 7 bases at J, with 10 bases in the middle. CDR1 and CDR2 from the germline V gene are SGHTA and FQGNSA. CDR3 length: 14 residues. CDR3 DNA: TGTGCCAGCAGCTTAGCGGTAGCTTGGAATGAGCAGTTCTTC. Translated, it gives CASSLAVAWNEQFF.

This clonotype occurred many times. The chain combines TRBV2 with TRBJ2-1; D is unresolved. CDR1 and CDR2 from the germline V gene are SNHLY and FYNNEI. Trimming took 3 bases from V and 4 from J, leaving 4 bases between them. The CDR3 length is 12 residues. The CDR3 spells CASSDTYNEQFF. CDR3 sequence (DNA): TGTGCCAGCAGTGACACATACAATGAGCAGTTCTTC.

This clonotype was found many times. The chain recombines TRBV28 with TRBJ2-7; perhaps TRBD1 as D (5 bases). From germline, CDR1 is MDHEN and CDR2 SYDVKM. The CDR3 sequence is 16 residues long. V lost 4 bases to trimming and J lost 2 bases, with 18 bases between them. The CDR3 is CASSSLTETATYEQYF. In nucleotides, the CDR3 is TGTGCCAGCAGTTCCCTCACCGAGACAGCGACCTACGAGCAGTACTTC.

This clonotype was seen a few times. V is TRBV9 and J is TRBJ2-5; 8 bases align to TRBD2. There are 14 residues in the CDR3. V shed 4 bases and J 4 bases; nucleotides not matched to a gene: 6. Germline V gene lookup returns CDR1 SGDLS and CDR2 YYNGEE. Here the CDR3 reads CASSPRTSPETQYF. CDR3 bases: TGTGCCAGCAGCCCACGGACTAGCCCAGAGACCCAGTACTTC.

This clonotype was detected many times. The rearrangement links TRBV29-1 to TRBJ1-4; D might be TRBD1 (5 bases). This CDR3 contains 11 residues. Germline values: CDR1 SQVTM, CDR2 ANQGSEA. Trimming removed 3 bases at V and 14 bases at J, with 13 bases between. The CDR3 nucleotides read TGCAGCGTTGATCAGGGACCTTCGCTGTTTTTT. It translates to CSVDQGPSLFF. Full variable domain (outside the CDR3, taken from reference TRBV29-1 and TRBJ1-4): SAVISQKPSRDICQRGTSLTIQCQVDSQVTMMFWYRQQPGQSLTLIATANQGSEATYESGFVIDKFPISRPNLTFSTLTVSNMSPEDSSIYLCSVDQGPSLFFGSGTQLSVL.

There are a few counts of this clonotype. V and J are TRBV6-2 or TRBV6-3 and TRBJ2-7; TRBD2 matches 11 bases. Germline CDR1 is MNHEY and CDR2 is SVGEGT. The V segment lost 7 bases and the J segment 6 bases; nucleotides outside the gene matches: 8. The CDR3 length is 14 residues. CDR3 in DNA: TGTGCCAGCATCGCGACTGGGACTAGCGGCGAGCAGTACTTC. As protein: CASIATGTSGEQYF.

The J gene is TRBJ2-2, the V gene TRBV11-2; D not resolved. Germline V gives CDR1 SGHAT, CDR2 FQNNGV. The V end was cut by 3 bases, the J end by 6 bases, with 11 bases between. The CDR3 is 14 amino acids. The CDR3 sequence is CASSFEVQAGELFF. As DNA, the CDR3 is TGTGCCAGCAGCTTCGAGGTGCAGGCCGGGGAGCTGTTTTTT.

At least ten counts were recorded for this clonotype. The chain combines TRBV20-1 with TRBJ2-1; 8 bases agree with TRBD1. There are 16 residues in the CDR3. V was pared by 3 bases and J by 5 bases, with 12 bases of the junction left unmatched. Germline lookup yields CDR1 DFQATT and CDR2 SNEGSKA (reference sequence). For the CDR3, the DNA is TGCAGTGCTAGTAGTCCGGGGACAGGTGTTAACAATGAGCAGTTCTTC. It encodes CSASSPGTGVNNEQFF.

This clonotype was seen at least ten times. This sequence joins TRBV29-1 and TRBJ1-2, with 7 bases identical to TRBD1. With 4 bases clipped from V and 6 bases from J, the junction kept 8 bases outside the gene matches. Germline V gives CDR1 SQVTM, CDR2 ANQGSEA. There are 13 residues in the CDR3. CDR3 protein: CSVADRLNHGYTF. The CDR3 coding sequence is TGCAGCGTTGCGGACAGGTTAAATCATGGCTACACCTTC.

CDR3 nucleotides: TGTGCCAGCAGCGGGGGACCGAACAATGAGCAGTTCTTC. This gives the protein CASSGGPNNEQFF. This chain uses TRBV5-6 with TRBJ2-1; D assignment may be TRBD1 or TRBD2 (5 bases each). This CDR3 is built from 13 residues. V was pared by 4 bases and J by 5 bases, with 10 bases between. CDR1 SGHDT and CDR2 YYEEEE come from the germline V gene.

Many counts were recorded for this clonotype. V gene TRBV29-1 combines with J gene TRBJ1-4, with 7 bases lining up with TRBD1. Trimming removed 6 bases from V and 5 bases from J; junction bases left unmatched: 3. The CDR3 totals 12 residues. The germline V gene encodes CDR1 SQVTM and CDR2 ANQGSEA. The DNA of the CDR3 is TGCAGCGTCCGGGACAGCAATGAAAAACTGTTTTTT. This translates into CSVRDSNEKLFF.

This clonotype was recorded many times. The rearrangement links TRBV5-1 to TRBJ2-3, with D perhaps assigned TRBD1 or TRBD2 (5 bases each). CDR3 length: 17 residues. V shed 0 bases and J shed 3 bases, with 17 bases lying between them. Germline V gene data show CDR1 as SGHRS and CDR2 as YFSETQ. CDR3 in DNA: TGCGCCAGCAGCTTGGAGGGCCGACTACACAGGACAGATACGCAGTATTTT. It codes for CASSLEGRLHRTDTQYF.

This clonotype was observed a handful of times. V and J are TRBV7-9 and TRBJ2-7; D is unclear. The ends were cut back, 6 bases at V and 3 bases at J, with 18 bases in the middle. Germline V CDR1 and CDR2: SEHNR, FQNEAQ (reference sequence). This CDR3 is 15 amino acids long. As DNA, the CDR3 is TGTGCCAGCAGTCTAGGTCCAGCGCCCCTCTACGAGCAGTACTTC. As protein: CASSLGPAPLYEQYF.

There are many counts of this clonotype. The chain carries TRBV20-1 and TRBJ2-1; D not resolved. The germline V gene encodes CDR1 DFQATT and CDR2 SNEGSKA (reference sequence). The CDR3 extends over 14 amino acids. Trimming removed 3 bases at V and 2 bases at J, with 11 bases between. The CDR3 nucleotides are TGCAGTGCTAGCGAAATCCAAACCTACAATGAGCAGTTCTTC. This sequence encodes CSASEIQTYNEQFF.

The sample holds many counts of this clonotype. This chain connects TRBV5-8 to TRBJ2-3; no reliable D call. Germline V gene lookup returns CDR1 SGHTS and CDR2 YDEGEE. Trimming removed 4 bases at V and 2 bases at J, with 14 bases between. The length of the CDR3 is 15 residues. CDR3 amino acids: CASSPSFQSTDTQYF. The CDR3 DNA reads TGTGCCAGCAGCCCGTCATTCCAGTCCACAGATACGCAGTATTTT.

This chain joins TRBV18 and TRBJ2-2; the D gene is possibly TRBD1 (5 bases). This CDR3 contains 13 residues. The germline CDR1 and CDR2 sequences are KGHSH and LQKENI. V lost 6 bases to trimming and J lost 5 bases, with 10 bases between them. The CDR3 DNA is TGTGCCAGCTCCTTCGACAGTACCGGGGAGCTGTTTTTT. Its protein product is CASSFDSTGELFF.

This clonotype appeared a few times. The chain uses TRBV7-9 and TRBJ1-2; no clear D. With 2 bases removed from V and 7 bases from J, the gap between germline ends came to 11 bases. This CDR3 spans 13 amino acids. Germline V lookup: CDR1 SEHNR, CDR2 FQNEAQ (reference sequence). CDR3 protein: CASSLNAKSGYTF. The CDR3 DNA reads TGTGCCAGCAGCTTAAATGCGAAATCTGGCTACACCTTC.

This clonotype was found once. The chain links TRBV28 to TRBJ2-7; D remains ambiguous. The CDR3 sequence is 15 residues long. Germline CDR1 MDHEN, CDR2 SYDVKM. Trimming removed 1 base at V and 2 bases at J, with 12 bases between. CDR3 nucleotides: TGTGCCAGCAGTTTATTAGTAGAGACGCCCTACGAGCAGTACTTC. It translates to CASSLLVETPYEQYF.

This clonotype showed up just a few times. This rearrangement joins TRBV12-3 or TRBV12-4 to TRBJ2-7; 7 positions agree with TRBD1. The CDR3 spans 14 residues. The junction had 10 bases not matched to a gene; V was cut back by 7 bases and J by 4 bases. The CDR3 region has the DNA TGTGCCAGCAAAAAAGAGGGGGCAACGTACGAGCAGTACTTC. This encodes CASKKEGATYEQYF.

As concerns this clonotype: At one end, the junction sequence differs from germline, possibly due to a read error. The chain carries TRBV7-9 and TRBJ2-3; 7 bases fit TRBD1. The CDR3 runs to 15 residues. Germline CDR1 and CDR2: SEHNR and FQNEAQ (reference sequence). CDR3 coding DNA: TGTGTCAGCAGCGCATACGACAGGGACACAGATACGCAGTATTTT. It yields the protein CVSSAYDRDTDTQYF.

The chain uses TRBV18 and TRBJ2-2; D is perhaps TRBD1 (5 bases). Germline CDR1 is KGHSH and CDR2 is LQKENI. The V and J ends lost 1 base and 4 bases respectively, with 13 bases between them. This CDR3 is built from 16 residues. CDR3 loop: CASSPRRTQSTGELFF. Written as DNA, the CDR3 is TGTGCCAGCTCACCACGTCGGACACAGAGCACCGGGGAGCTGTTTTTT.

This chain joins TRBV5-1 and TRBJ2-1; no clear D gene. Trimming removed 6 bases at V and 7 bases at J, with 20 bases between. CDR1 SGHRS and CDR2 YFSETQ come from the germline V gene. This CDR3 region has 15 residues. The CDR3 DNA follows: TGCGCCAGCAACAAATACCAGGTCGTGGGAAATGAGCAGTTCTTC. Translating it yields CASNKYQVVGNEQFF.

This chain joins TRBV29-1 and TRBJ2-2, with D possibly being TRBD1 (5 bases). This CDR3 is built from 14 residues. Per germline, CDR1 SQVTM and CDR2 ANQGSEA. V lost 0 bases to trimming and J lost 5 bases, with 10 bases between them. CDR3 in amino acids: CSVEDVTGTGELFF. The CDR3 DNA reads as TGCAGCGTTGAAGATGTAACAGGAACCGGGGAGCTGTTTTTT.

This clonotype was seen repeatedly, ten times or more. The chain combines TRBV2 with TRBJ2-7, with 7 nucleotides matching TRBD1. From germline, CDR1 is SNHLY and CDR2 FYNNEI. With 7 bases clipped from V and 3 bases from J, the junction kept 3 bases outside the gene matches. This CDR3 has 12 amino acids. The CDR3 spells CASNDRVYEQYF. The CDR3 DNA is TGTGCCAGCAATGACAGGGTCTACGAGCAGTACTTC.